These 30 T cell receptor beta chains share one sample of origin, sequenced in a study of shared clonotypes between healthy human individuals. Clones were read by immunoSEQ multiplex PCR, and TCRdb kept only the in-frame ones, dropping some. The sample contains about 600,000 clones, 95% to 98% of which appear only once. The source material was naive CD4+ T cells sorted from blood. Subset specified: CD45RA+ positively selected. These receptors originate from a woman aged 25 to 39 in good health.

The chain links TRBV13 to TRBJ2-2; 8 bases align to TRBD1. Germline V gene sequence: CDR1 PRHDT, CDR2 FYEKMQ (reference sequence). This CDR3 region has 15 residues. The V segment lost 6 bases and the J segment 1 base; nucleotides outside the gene matches: 4. CDR3 sequence (DNA): TGTGCCAGCAGATGGGACAGGAGGAACACCGGGGAGCTGTTTTTT. Protein sequence: CASRWDRRNTGELFF.

The chain links TRBV28 to TRBJ1-5; D uncertain. The CDR3 loop spans 15 amino acids. V was clipped by 6 bases and J by 0 bases, with 12 bases between them. Germline assignment: CDR1 MDHEN and CDR2 SYDVKM. The CDR3 DNA follows: TGTGCCAGCAGGGTTGCACTAACTAGCAATCAGCCCCAGCATTTT. Its protein is CASRVALTSNQPQHF.

This chain links TRBV5-1 with TRBJ2-1; maybe TRBD2 (5 bases). Between the trimmed V and J ends, which lost 0 bases and 5 bases, there was a span of 12 bases. The length of the CDR3 is 15 residues. Germline CDR1 SGHRS, CDR2 YFSETQ. The CDR3 protein is CASSLGLLANNEQFF. In nucleotides, the CDR3 is TGCGCCAGCAGCTTGGGACTTCTAGCCAACAATGAGCAGTTCTTC.

This sequence joins TRBV11-2 and TRBJ2-1, with TRBD2 matching over 11 bases. In germline, CDR1 is SGHAT, CDR2 FQNNGV. The CDR3 totals 15 residues. With 1 base clipped from V and 5 bases from J, the junction kept 1 base outside the gene matches. CDR3 bases: TGTGCCAGCAGCTTAGGACTAGCGGGGCACAATGAGCAGTTCTTC. This codes for CASSLGLAGHNEQFF.

The V call is TRBV25-1, the J call TRBJ2-5; TRBD2 matches at 7 bases. From germline, CDR1 is MGHDK and CDR2 SYGVNS. There are 13 residues in the CDR3. V trimming: 6 bases; J trimming: 7 bases; junction bases outside the gene matches: 8. Here the CDR3 reads CASRIGTTATQYF. The CDR3 nucleotides read TGTGCCAGCAGGATCGGGACTACAGCGACCCAGTACTTC. Together with reference TRBV25-1 and TRBJ2-5, the CDR3 gives the full variable domain: EADIYQTPRYLVIGTGKKITLECSQTMGHDKMYWYQQDPGMELHLIHYSYGVNSTEKGDLSSESTVSRIRTEHFPLTLESARPSHTSQYLCASRIGTTATQYFGPGTRLLVL.

This chain joins TRBV28 and TRBJ1-3; D is possibly TRBD1 (5 bases). The CDR3 runs to 19 residues. The germline CDR1 and CDR2 sequences are MDHEN and SYDVKM. V gave up 4 bases and J gave up 0 bases, with 22 bases separating them. In DNA form, the CDR3 reads TGTGCCAGCAGTTCCTCCGGGACGGCCATAACAAGCTCTGGAAACACCATATATTTT. This encodes CASSSSGTAITSSGNTIYF.

The chain couples TRBV15 to TRBJ2-1; D possibly corresponds to TRBD2 (6 bases). CDR1 is LNHNV, CDR2 YYDKDF, per germline (reference sequence). Trimming took off 1 base at V and 4 bases at J, with 20 bases between the two ends. The CDR3 is 18 amino acids. The CDR3 sequence: CATSRVPLIAASYNEQFF. The CDR3 DNA follows: TGTGCCACCAGCAGAGTCCCCCTTATAGCGGCAAGTTACAATGAGCAGTTCTTC. Full variable domain (missing parts from reference TRBV15 and TRBJ2-1): DAMVIQNPRYQVTQFGKPVTLSCSQTLNHNVMYWYQQKSSQAPKLLFHYYDKDFNNEADTPDNFQSRRPNTSFCFLDIRSPGLGDTAMYLCATSRVPLIAASYNEQFFGPGTRLTVL.

The chain joins TRBV11-2 to TRBJ2-5; 10 bases align to TRBD1. The CDR3 extends over 15 amino acids. Germline V gene lookup returns CDR1 SGHAT and CDR2 FQNNGV. Germline trimming cut 5 bases from V and 1 base from J; bases unmatched to any gene: 4. DNA for the CDR3: TGTGCCAGCAGCAAGGACAGGGGGTCCCAAGAGACCCAGTACTTC. As protein: CASSKDRGSQETQYF.

The V gene is TRBV27, the J gene TRBJ2-2, with D perhaps TRBD2 (6 bases). This CDR3 is 14 amino acids long. The V end lost 4 bases, the J end lost 5 bases, and 11 bases lay between the germline ends. Looked up from germline, CDR1 is MNHEY and CDR2 is SMNVEV (reference sequence). This chain's CDR3 is CASSSVRGTGELFF. The CDR3, as DNA: TGTGCCAGCAGTTCTGTACGGGGGACCGGGGAGCTGTTTTTT.

This rearrangement joins TRBV5-6 to TRBJ2-2, with a possible D match to TRBD2 (6 bases). Trimming removed 2 bases at V and 5 bases at J, with 19 bases between. CDR3 length equals 17 residues. The germline V gene has CDR1 SGHDT and CDR2 YYEEEE. The CDR3 region is CASSFTSGTGRTGELFF. CDR3 bases: TGTGCCAGCAGCTTCACTTCCGGGACTGGGAGGACCGGGGAGCTGTTTTTT.

V is TRBV6-5 and J is TRBJ1-1, with 7 bases lining up with TRBD1. Germline V gives CDR1 MNHEY, CDR2 SVGAGI. J was trimmed by 0 bases and V by 5 bases; bases with no gene match: 6. This CDR3 region has 15 residues. The CDR3 DNA is TGTGCCAGCAGTCGGAAGGGACAGCTGAACACTGAAGCTTTCTTT. As protein: CASSRKGQLNTEAFF.

The rearrangement uses TRBV28 and TRBJ2-3; D is ambiguous. Per the germline V gene, CDR1 is MDHEN and CDR2 is SYDVKM. V dropped 5 bases and J dropped 3 bases, with 12 bases sitting between them. This CDR3 contains 14 residues. CDR3 sequence reads: CASSALPLTDTQYF. The CDR3 DNA is TGTGCCAGCAGTGCATTACCCTTGACAGATACGCAGTATTTT.

The V call is TRBV27, the J call TRBJ1-4; D possibly corresponds to TRBD1 (5 bases). V gave up 6 bases and J gave up 7 bases, with 15 bases separating them. The CDR3 extends over 14 amino acids. CDR1 and CDR2 (germline): MNHEY, SMNVEV (reference sequence). CDR3 sequence reads: CASSLGRGGEKLFF. The CDR3 coding sequence is TGTGCCAGCAGCCTGGGTAGGGGTGGTGAAAAACTGTTTTTT.

The V gene is TRBV19, the J gene TRBJ2-2; D is undetermined. The CDR3 totals 13 residues. CDR1 and CDR2 from the germline V gene are LNHDA and SQIVND (reference sequence). Trimming took off 1 base at V and 3 bases at J, with 3 bases between the two ends. For the CDR3, the DNA is TGTGCCAGTAGTATAGGTCACACCGGGGAGCTGTTTTTT. Amino acids: CASSIGHTGELFF.

V gene TRBV5-1 combines with J gene TRBJ2-1; 11 bases map to TRBD2. Germline V gene lookup returns CDR1 SGHRS and CDR2 YFSETQ. This CDR3 has 15 amino acids. V lost 6 bases to trimming and J lost 7 bases; unmatched junction nucleotides: 9. The CDR3 DNA follows: TGCGCCAGCACATATCTAGCGGGAGGAAGTAATGAGCAGTTCTTC. Translated: CASTYLAGGSNEQFF.

The CDR3 DNA reads TGTGCCAGCAGTTTCGTAGCGATGTCCTACGAGCAGTACTTC. Protein sequence: CASSFVAMSYEQYF. The chain uses TRBV28 and TRBJ2-7, with TRBD2 as a possible D gene (5 bases). Germline CDR1 MDHEN, CDR2 SYDVKM. The CDR3 covers 14 residues. V was trimmed by 3 bases and J by 1 base, leaving 10 bases between them.

The gene calls are TRBV28 and TRBJ2-5; TRBD1 might be the D (6 bases). Germline lookup yields CDR1 MDHEN and CDR2 SYDVKM. The CDR3 has 16 residues. V shed 5 bases and J shed 3 bases, with 19 bases lying between them. The CDR3 DNA reads TGTGCCAGCAGTACCCTTTATACAGAGGGGGAAGAGACCCAGTACTTC. Encoded protein: CASSTLYTEGEETQYF.

The chain is built from TRBV28 and TRBJ2-7; D may match TRBD1 or TRBD2 (5 bases each). V lost 6 bases to trimming and J lost 2 bases, with 14 bases between them. Germline CDR1 is MDHEN and CDR2 is SYDVKM. This CDR3 has 14 amino acids. The CDR3 here is CASRGTGRTYEQYF. CDR3 nucleotide sequence: TGTGCCAGCAGGGGCACGGGGCGAACCTACGAGCAGTACTTC.

J is TRBJ2-7 and V is TRBV5-1; D unresolved. CDR1 is SGHRS, CDR2 YFSETQ, per germline. Trimming took off 2 bases at V and 3 bases at J, with 9 bases between the two ends. This CDR3 is 13 amino acids long. CDR3 sequence (DNA): TGCGCCAGCAGCTTCGGAGACAACTACGAGCAGTACTTC. Translated: CASSFGDNYEQYF.

Of note for this clone: The same CDR3 arises from other DNA sequences in this sample as well. The gene calls are TRBV5-1 and TRBJ2-5, with a tentative D call TRBD2 (6 bases). The CDR3 consists of 11 residues. Deletions cut 4 bases from V and 5 bases from J, with 6 bases between. Germline lookup yields CDR1 SGHRS and CDR2 YFSETQ. CDR3 sequence reads: CASSGGETQYF. The CDR3 DNA reads as TGCGCCAGCAGCGGAGGGGAGACCCAGTACTTC.

This sequence joins TRBV28 and TRBJ2-7, with 7 bases fitting TRBD1. The CDR3 is 13 amino acids. The germline V gene encodes CDR1 MDHEN and CDR2 SYDVKM. The V and J ends lost 2 bases and 7 bases, in that order; junction bases with no gene match: 5. The CDR3 bases are TGTGCCAGCAGTTTACAGGGGGAAGGGGAGCAGTACTTC. Protein sequence: CASSLQGEGEQYF.

The V call is TRBV6-1, the J call TRBJ2-2; 7 nucleotides match TRBD1. CDR1 is MNHNS, CDR2 SASEGT, per germline. V was pared by 4 bases and J by 1 base, with 3 bases of the junction left unmatched. The CDR3 has 15 residues. The CDR3 nucleotides read TGTGCCAGCAGTGTTCGGACAGGGAACACCGGGGAGCTGTTTTTT. Translated: CASSVRTGNTGELFF.

In its sample, this clone was seen once. The chain joins TRBV6-1 to TRBJ1-2; D is ambiguous. The V gene lost 0 bases and the J gene lost 4 bases, with 15 bases spanning the gap. This CDR3 is built from 16 residues. Germline CDR1 and CDR2: MNHNS and SASEGT. The CDR3 loop is CASSEASLPMGYGYTF. The CDR3 DNA is TGTGCCAGCAGTGAAGCTTCACTCCCCATGGGCTATGGCTACACCTTC.

With respect to this clone: This specimen includes other DNA sequences encoding the same CDR3. The chain employs TRBV10-2 and TRBJ2-7; D perhaps matches TRBD2 (5 bases). V was trimmed by 0 bases and J by 0 bases, leaving 9 bases between them. The CDR3 sequence is 15 residues long. Germline V gene data show CDR1 as WSHSY and CDR2 as SAAADI. The CDR3, as DNA: TGCGCCAGCAGTGAGTCAGGTGGGAGCTCCTACGAGCAGTACTTC. Translating it yields CASSESGGSSYEQYF.

V usage is TRBV21-1 and J usage is TRBJ2-3. TRBV21-1 is reported as a pseudogene. This CDR3 is built from 17 residues. CDR3 region: CASSKEQVPRGTDTQYF. CDR3 DNA sequence: TGTGCCAGCAGCAAAGAACAGGTCCCCAGAGGGACAGATACGCAGTATTTT.

This clone was picked up one time. The chain recombines TRBV2 with TRBJ2-2; a possible D gene is TRBD1 (6 bases). V lost 6 bases and J lost 5, with 10 bases in between. The CDR3 sequence is 13 residues long. The germline V gene has CDR1 SNHLY and CDR2 FYNNEI. In DNA, the CDR3 is TGTGCCAGCAGGTTACAGGGAACCGGGGAGCTGTTTTTT. Translated: CASRLQGTGELFF.

CDR3 region: CASSLSGQEETQYF. Here the CDR3 DNA reads TGCGCCAGCAGCCTTAGCGGCCAGGAAGAGACCCAGTACTTC. The V call is TRBV5-1, the J call TRBJ2-5; D possibly corresponds to TRBD2 (6 bases). Germline values: CDR1 SGHRS, CDR2 YFSETQ. Trimming removed 4 bases from V and 3 bases from J, with 13 bases in between. The CDR3 loop spans 14 amino acids.

With regard to this clone: The identical CDR3 is also encoded by other nucleotide sequences in the sample. The V call is TRBV11-2, the J call TRBJ2-7; TRBD1 matches 9 bases. Trimming took 5 bases from V and 3 from J; bases not matched to a gene: 5. CDR3 length equals 14 residues. The germline V gene encodes CDR1 SGHAT and CDR2 FQNNGV. CDR3 sequence (DNA): TGTGCCAGCAGCCCGCCGGGACAGGGCTACGAGCAGTACTTC. Its translation is CASSPPGQGYEQYF.

The chain couples TRBV7-9 to TRBJ1-4, with 7 nucleotides matching TRBD1. The germline V gene has CDR1 SEHNR and CDR2 FQNEAQ (reference sequence). The V segment lost 2 bases and the J segment 8 bases; nucleotides outside the gene matches: 5. The CDR3 has 14 residues. The CDR3 DNA reads TGTGCCAGCAGCTTACTCGGGACAGCAGAAAAACTGTTTTTT. Its translation: CASSLLGTAEKLFF.

The chain couples TRBV7-8 to TRBJ2-3, with D maybe TRBD2 (5 bases). V lost 2 bases and J lost 4, with 13 bases in between. The CDR3 contains 15 residues. Germline V lookup: CDR1 SGHVS, CDR2 FQNEAQ. In DNA form, the CDR3 reads TGTGCCAGCAGCTTAAACGGGCCCGGGGCAGATACGCAGTATTTT. This translates into CASSLNGPGADTQYF.